This TCR beta chain was sequenced during a study of blood T cell repertoires in COVID-19. Germline V gives CDR1 KGHSH, CDR2 LQKENI. This CDR3 contains 16 residues. The V end lost 3 bases, the J end lost 0 bases, and 12 bases lay between the germline ends. TCRdb's table, derived via immunoSEQ multiplex PCR, lists solely in-frame clones and lacks some. The sample lists 200,000 to 250,000 clones, roughly 80% seen once, with less than 4% in the top ten. Material: peripheral blood. The chain joins TRBV18 to TRBJ1-3; D is perhaps TRBD1 (6 bases). The clonotype was recovered from a woman aged 18-29 years with acute or convalescent COVID-19. The CDR3, as DNA: TGTGCCAGCTCACCCCAGGGGCCCGGCTCTGGAAACACCATATATTTT. Protein sequence: CASSPQGPGSGNTIYF.